The 26 T cell receptor beta chains below were found in one sample sequenced in a study of chemoradiotherapy in HPV16-positive cancers. Sequenced by immunoSEQ multiplex PCR; TCRdb stores in-frame clones only, minus some. This sample has about 67,000 clones, with approximately 91% found just once. Source: blood, taken from a patient who underwent chemoradiotherapy. The receptors stem from a human donor with HPV-associated anogenital cancer.

The chain is built from TRBV7-2 and TRBJ2-7; no reliable D call. Germline loops: CDR1 SGHTA, CDR2 FQGNSA. V was pared by 8 bases and J by 5 bases, with 13 bases between. The CDR3 loop spans 12 amino acids. In DNA, the CDR3 is TGTGCCAGCCATGATTGGGGTAACGAGCAGTACTTC. Translating gives CASHDWGNEQYF.

This sequence joins TRBV15 and TRBJ2-2; 7 bases are shared with TRBD1. Germline CDR1 reads LNHNV; CDR2 reads YYDKDF (reference sequence). The junction had 2 bases not matched to a gene; V was cut back by 4 bases and J by 0 bases. This CDR3 is 15 amino acids long. The CDR3 region is CATSKGTANTGELFF. As DNA, the CDR3 is TGTGCCACCAGCAAGGGGACAGCGAACACCGGGGAGCTGTTTTTT.

V and J are TRBV13 and TRBJ2-1; D is undetermined. The CDR3 spans 14 residues. Germline V lookup: CDR1 PRHDT, CDR2 FYEKMQ (reference sequence). V shed 1 base and J shed 9 bases, with 13 bases lying between them. In nucleotides, the CDR3 is TGTGCCAGCAGCTTAGAGTCCGTGTCGGGTGAGCAGTTCTTC. Its translation is CASSLESVSGEQFF.

This rearrangement joins TRBV19 to TRBJ2-1; possibly TRBD2 for D (6 bases). This CDR3 has 16 residues. V was cut by 3 bases and J by 4 bases, with 16 bases left in between. Germline CDR1 reads LNHDA; CDR2 reads SQIVND (reference sequence). CDR3 DNA sequence: TGTGCCAGTAGTATTTCGTGGAGGGTCGTATACAATGAGCAGTTCTTC. It encodes CASSISWRVVYNEQFF.

V and J are TRBV6-4 and TRBJ1-6; unclear D gene. The V and J ends lost 4 bases and 8 bases respectively, with 15 bases between them. The CDR3 spans 15 residues. CDR1 and CDR2 from the germline V gene are MRHNA and SNTAGT. The DNA of the CDR3 is TGTGCCAGCAGTGTTCTTCGGCCCCGGGATTCACCCCTCCACTTT. Its translation: CASSVLRPRDSPLHF.

The chain is built from TRBV5-6 and TRBJ1-1, with TRBD1 as a possible D gene (5 bases). V shed 2 bases and J shed 1 base, with 9 bases lying between them. The CDR3 consists of 14 residues. Germline lookup yields CDR1 SGHDT and CDR2 YYEEEE. CDR3 DNA sequence: TGTGCCAGCAGCTTAAGGGGACGGAACACTGAAGCTTTCTTT. Amino acid sequence: CASSLRGRNTEAFF. The full variable domain, rest sourced from reference TRBV5-6 and TRBJ1-1, is DAGVTQSPTHLIKTRGQQVTLRCSPKSGHDTVSWYQQALGQGPQFIFQYYEEEERQRGNFPDRFSGHQFPNYSSELNVNALLLGDSALYLCASSLRGRNTEAFFGQGTRLTVV.

The V call is TRBV5-5, the J call TRBJ1-5; the D gene is possibly TRBD1 (6 bases). V was pared by 1 base and J by 5 bases, with 16 bases between. Germline V gene lookup returns CDR1 SGHKS and CDR2 YYEKEE (reference sequence). The length of the CDR3 is 16 residues. In DNA form, the CDR3 reads TGTGCCAGCAGCTTGCGTGCAGGGGAGACCGATCAGCCCCAGCATTTT. The encoded protein is CASSLRAGETDQPQHF.

There are a few counts of this clone. The rearrangement joins TRBV28 to TRBJ2-7, with D unresolved. V dropped 3 bases and J dropped 3 bases, with 21 bases sitting between them. Germline assignment: CDR1 MDHEN and CDR2 SYDVKM. There are 17 residues in the CDR3. CDR3: CASSFVLGSHPDYEQYF. The CDR3 DNA reads as TGTGCCAGCAGTTTCGTCCTAGGGTCCCATCCCGACTACGAGCAGTACTTC.

This clone was seen a handful of times. The rearrangement uses TRBV27 and TRBJ2-3; 9 nucleotides align to TRBD1. Trimming removed 2 bases from V and 4 bases from J; junction bases left unmatched: 4. In germline, CDR1 is MNHEY, CDR2 SMNVEV (reference sequence). CDR3 size: 15 residues. The CDR3 reads CASSLRGDRADTQYF. The CDR3, as DNA: TGTGCCAGCAGTTTAAGGGGGGACAGGGCAGATACGCAGTATTTT.

The genes are TRBV19 and TRBJ2-2; 8 nucleotides line up with TRBD1. From germline, CDR1 is LNHDA and CDR2 SQIVND (reference sequence). Germline trimming cut 2 bases from V and 6 bases from J; bases unmatched to any gene: 8. The CDR3 contains 16 residues. CDR3 sequence: CASSIRPGGAPGELFF. CDR3 DNA sequence: TGTGCCAGTAGTATAAGGCCAGGGGGCGCGCCCGGGGAGCTGTTTTTT.

This rearrangement joins TRBV11-2 to TRBJ2-7; maybe TRBD2 (6 bases). Trimming took 3 bases from V and 1 from J, leaving 13 bases between them. The CDR3 runs to 15 residues. Germline loops: CDR1 SGHAT, CDR2 FQNNGV. The DNA of the CDR3 is TGTGCCAGCAGCTTTTATAGCGGATCTTCCTACGAGCAGTACTTC. It yields the protein CASSFYSGSSYEQYF.

This chain connects TRBV30 to TRBJ1-1; TRBD1 might be the D (6 bases). V lost 5 bases to trimming and J lost 0 bases, with 10 bases between them. The CDR3 sequence is 13 residues long. Per germline, CDR1 GTSNPN and CDR2 SVGIG (reference sequence). The CDR3 coding sequence is TGTGCCTGGGAACAGGGCATGAACACTGAAGCTTTCTTT. Translating it yields CAWEQGMNTEAFF. Full variable domain (remainder filled in from reference TRBV30 and TRBJ1-1): SQTIHQWPATLVQPVGSPLSLECTVEGTSNPNLYWYRQAAGRGLQLLFYSVGIGQISSEVPQNLSASRPQDRQFILSSKKLLLSDSGFYLCAWEQGMNTEAFFGQGTRLTVV.

J is TRBJ2-7 and V is TRBV19; TRBD2 agrees at 9 bases. CDR3 length: 16 amino acids. The V gene's germline CDR1 is LNHDA and CDR2 SQIVND (reference sequence). V shed 5 bases and J 4 bases; nucleotides not matched to a gene: 12. CDR3 sequence reads: CASSGYSGRGDYEQYF. The CDR3 nucleotides read TGTGCCAGTAGTGGATATAGCGGGAGAGGAGATTACGAGCAGTACTTC.

The chain couples TRBV6-1 to TRBJ2-3; D gene uncertain. Per germline, CDR1 MNHNS and CDR2 SASEGT. With 4 bases removed from V and 2 bases from J, the gap between germline ends came to 13 bases. The CDR3 runs to 15 residues. In DNA, the CDR3 is TGTGCCAGCAGTGGTGTGGGCGGACCCACAGATACGCAGTATTTT. Translating gives CASSGVGGPTDTQYF.

Of note for this clone: The same CDR3 can be traced to other DNA sequences in this sample. This sequence joins TRBV28 and TRBJ1-5; D is unclear. The germline gives CDR1 MDHEN, CDR2 SYDVKM. The CDR3 is made up of 12 amino acids. V was pared by 6 bases and J by 4 bases, with 7 bases between. The CDR3 coding sequence is TGTGCCAGCAGCCTGCTTAATCAGCCCCAGCATTTT. It specifies CASSLLNQPQHF.

In nucleotides, the CDR3 is TGTGCCAGCAGTTTATACGGGGGTAGTACAGATACGCAGTATTTT. Its protein is CASSLYGGSTDTQYF. This chain uses TRBV27 with TRBJ2-3; possible D gene TRBD2, 6 bases. Germline V gene sequence: CDR1 MNHEY, CDR2 SMNVEV (reference sequence). CDR3 size: 15 residues. V was shortened by 1 base and J by 3 bases, with 11 bases between the two germline ends.

The genes are TRBV28 and TRBJ1-2; D remains unclear. Germline CDR1 MDHEN, CDR2 SYDVKM. The CDR3 has 15 residues. V was clipped by 2 bases and J by 0 bases, with 10 bases between them. The CDR3: CASSLGTVPNYGYTF. CDR3 sequence (DNA): TGTGCCAGCAGTTTAGGTACGGTACCTAACTATGGCTACACCTTC.

This chain connects TRBV11-3 to TRBJ2-7; D not certain. Per the germline V gene, CDR1 is SGHNT and CDR2 is YENEEA. V was cut by 6 bases and J by 1 base, with 10 bases left in between. The CDR3 contains 13 residues. The CDR3 DNA reads as TGTGCCAGCAGTCCCGGCACATCCTACGAGCAGTACTTC. Encoded protein: CASSPGTSYEQYF.

The V gene is TRBV30, the J gene TRBJ2-2; a weak D match, TRBD2 (6 bases). CDR1 and CDR2 from the germline V gene are GTSNPN and SVGIG (reference sequence). Trimming pared 3 bases from V and 4 bases from J, leaving 9 bases between. This CDR3 comprises 13 residues. CDR3 amino acids: CAWSRDFTGELFF. As DNA, the CDR3 is TGTGCCTGGAGCCGGGACTTCACCGGGGAGCTGTTTTTT.

V and J are TRBV30 and TRBJ1-6, with 9 positions matching TRBD1. With V trimmed by 0 bases and J by 0 bases, 9 bases remained unmatched. CDR1 and CDR2 from the germline V gene are GTSNPN and SVGIG (reference sequence). This CDR3 is 19 amino acids long. CDR3 residues: CAWSVPDRGFSSYNSPLHF. The CDR3 DNA reads as TGTGCCTGGAGTGTACCGGACAGGGGCTTCAGCTCCTATAATTCACCCCTCCACTTT.

The J gene is TRBJ1-1, the V gene TRBV29-1; 7 bases fit TRBD1. Germline values: CDR1 SQVTM, CDR2 ANQGSEA. V shed 5 bases and J 5 bases; nucleotides not matched to a gene: 5. The CDR3 has 12 amino acids. The CDR3 DNA sequence: TGCAGCGTTAACAGGGGCGGGACTGAAGCTTTCTTT. The encoded protein is CSVNRGGTEAFF. The whole variable domain, remainder taken from reference TRBV29-1 and TRBJ1-1, is SAVISQKPSRDICQRGTSLTIQCQVDSQVTMMFWYRQQPGQSLTLIATANQGSEATYESGFVIDKFPISRPNLTFSTLTVSNMSPEDSSIYLCSVNRGGTEAFFGQGTRLTVV.

The chain carries TRBV18 and TRBJ2-1; 7 bases map to TRBD1. The CDR3 spans 15 residues. Unmatched junction bases numbered 8, after V lost 3 bases and J lost 6 bases. Germline V gene sequence: CDR1 KGHSH, CDR2 LQKENI. CDR3 sequence: CASSPRDSQSNEQFF. Written as DNA, the CDR3 is TGTGCCAGCTCACCTCGGGACAGCCAAAGCAATGAGCAGTTCTTC.

The table lists this clone with a few counts. The rearrangement links TRBV11-2 to TRBJ1-6, with D possibly TRBD1 on 5 matching bases. This CDR3 has 12 residues. The V and J ends lost 5 bases and 9 bases respectively, with 8 bases between them. Germline V lookup: CDR1 SGHAT, CDR2 FQNNGV. CDR3 sequence: CASSPGGSPLHF. The CDR3 coding sequence is TGTGCCAGCAGCCCGGGGGGTTCACCCCTCCACTTT. Full variable domain (missing parts from reference TRBV11-2 and TRBJ1-6): EAGVAQSPRYKIIEKRQSVAFWCNPISGHATLYWYQQILGQGPKLLIQFQNNGVVDDSQLPKDRFSAERLKGVDSTLKIQPAKLEDSAVYLCASSPGGSPLHFGNGTRLTVT.

The V and J genes are TRBV7-3 and TRBJ2-3, with 8 bases that match TRBD2. Germline V CDR1 and CDR2: SGHTA, FQGTGA. J was trimmed by 0 bases and V by 5 bases; bases with no gene match: 4. CDR3 length equals 15 residues. CDR3 in DNA: TGTGCCAGCAGCCCGGGGGGGGCAAGCACAGATACGCAGTATTTT. The encoded protein is CASSPGGASTDTQYF.

This clone has only a few counts. This chain uses TRBV2 with TRBJ2-3; D is ambiguous. CDR3 size: 15 residues. Between the trimmed V and J ends, which lost 7 bases and 0 bases, there was a span of 14 bases. The germline gives CDR1 SNHLY, CDR2 FYNNEI. CDR3 nucleotide sequence: TGTGCCAGCAAGAGCCTTCTTGCTAGCACAGATACGCAGTATTTT. This translates into CASKSLLASTDTQYF.

This chain links TRBV15 with TRBJ1-1, with D uncertain. Per germline, CDR1 LNHNV and CDR2 YYDKDF (reference sequence). The V and J ends lost 2 bases and 4 bases respectively, with 17 bases between them. The CDR3 contains 16 residues. The CDR3 region has the DNA TGTGCCACCAGCAGAAAACCTGCCGTTTCGGGCACTGAAGCTTTCTTT. Amino acids: CATSRKPAVSGTEAFF.